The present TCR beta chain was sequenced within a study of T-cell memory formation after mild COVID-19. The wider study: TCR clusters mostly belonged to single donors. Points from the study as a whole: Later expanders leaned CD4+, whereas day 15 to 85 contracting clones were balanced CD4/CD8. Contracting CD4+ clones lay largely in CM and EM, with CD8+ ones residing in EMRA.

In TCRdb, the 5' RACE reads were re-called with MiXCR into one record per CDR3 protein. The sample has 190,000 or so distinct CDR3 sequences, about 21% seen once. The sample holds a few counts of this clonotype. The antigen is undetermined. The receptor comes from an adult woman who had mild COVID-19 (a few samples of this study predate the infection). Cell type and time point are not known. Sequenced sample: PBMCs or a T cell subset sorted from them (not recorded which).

The CDR3 is CASGGVYYGYTF. The DNA of the CDR3 is TGTGCCAGCGGAGGGGTATACTATGGCTACACCTTC. The gene calls are TRBV6-5 and TRBJ1-2; maybe TRBD1 (5 bases). This CDR3 is 12 amino acids long. V was cut by 8 bases and J by 3 bases, with 10 bases left in between. CDR1 and CDR2 from the germline V gene are MNHEY and SVGAGI.